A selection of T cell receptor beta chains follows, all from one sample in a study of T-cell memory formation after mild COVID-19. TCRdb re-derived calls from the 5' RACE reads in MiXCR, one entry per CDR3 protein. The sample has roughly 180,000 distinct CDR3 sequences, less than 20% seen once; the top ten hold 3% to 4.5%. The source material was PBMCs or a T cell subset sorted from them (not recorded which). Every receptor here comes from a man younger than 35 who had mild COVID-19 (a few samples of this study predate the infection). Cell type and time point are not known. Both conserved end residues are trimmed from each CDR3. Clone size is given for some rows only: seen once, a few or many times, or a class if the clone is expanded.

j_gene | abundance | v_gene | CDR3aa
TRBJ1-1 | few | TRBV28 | ASSPPGPMNTEAF
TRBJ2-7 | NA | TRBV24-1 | ATSEGQGAYEQY
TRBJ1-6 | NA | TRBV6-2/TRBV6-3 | ASSRGPNSPLH
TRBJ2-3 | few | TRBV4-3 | ASSQEIAGETQY
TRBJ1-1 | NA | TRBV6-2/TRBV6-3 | ASSFPPENTEAF
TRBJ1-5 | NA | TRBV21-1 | ASSKVPRRDGRKPQH
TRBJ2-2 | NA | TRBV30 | AWSPQSGLGSGELF
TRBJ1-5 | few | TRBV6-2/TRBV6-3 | ASSPQGFTVQPQH
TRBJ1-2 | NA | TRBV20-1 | SAHVRDGNYGYT
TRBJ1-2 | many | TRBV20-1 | SARDSKYGYT
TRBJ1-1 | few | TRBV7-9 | ASSFSGTSTEAF
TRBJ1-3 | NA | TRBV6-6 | ASSYSKGGGNTIY
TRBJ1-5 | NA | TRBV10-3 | AISEQGSNQPQH
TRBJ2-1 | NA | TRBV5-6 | ASSSYDSSYNEQF
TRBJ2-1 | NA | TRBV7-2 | ASSRDRGHNEQF
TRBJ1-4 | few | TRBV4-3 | ASGGMNEKLF
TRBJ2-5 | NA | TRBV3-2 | ASSQDYTGGKTQY
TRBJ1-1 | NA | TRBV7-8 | ASSSTPLNTEAF
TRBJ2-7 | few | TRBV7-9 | ASSLSGTVIPYEQY
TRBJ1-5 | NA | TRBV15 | ATSLGQPNQPQH
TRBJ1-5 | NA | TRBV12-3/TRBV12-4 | ASSRDSSNQPQH
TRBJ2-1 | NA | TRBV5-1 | ASSIRGESYNEQF
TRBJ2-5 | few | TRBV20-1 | SARGGGRARRSQETQY
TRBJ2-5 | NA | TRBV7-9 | ASSTPAGRVETQY
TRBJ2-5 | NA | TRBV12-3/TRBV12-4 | ASRGKAAEETQY
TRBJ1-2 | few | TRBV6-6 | ASSSQGLWGYT
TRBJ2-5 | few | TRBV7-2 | ASSHRQPTGGETQY
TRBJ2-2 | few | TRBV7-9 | ASPWAAMGGELF
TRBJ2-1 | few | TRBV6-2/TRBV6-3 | ASSTRASEQF
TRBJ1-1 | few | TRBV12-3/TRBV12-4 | ASSSGLHTEAF
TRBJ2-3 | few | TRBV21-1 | ASTLESTDTQY
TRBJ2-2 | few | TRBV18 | ASPDREGTGELF
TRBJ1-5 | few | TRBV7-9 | ASSLGSGNSNQPQH
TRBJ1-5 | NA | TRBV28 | ASSDPSPGQPQH
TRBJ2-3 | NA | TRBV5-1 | ASSSRTGLGTDTQY
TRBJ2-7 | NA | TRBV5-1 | ASSLRPGSIWEQY
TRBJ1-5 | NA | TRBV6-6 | ASSLQDSNQPQH
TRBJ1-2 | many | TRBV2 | ASSTPGTGINYGYT
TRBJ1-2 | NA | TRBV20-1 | SSDAGGLDGYT
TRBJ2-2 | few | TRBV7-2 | ASSLDLLQAQLGELF
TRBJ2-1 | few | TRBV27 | ASTNWTGTYNEQF
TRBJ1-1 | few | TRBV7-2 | ASREWGTEAF
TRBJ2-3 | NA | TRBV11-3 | ASSLLRGTGATDTQY
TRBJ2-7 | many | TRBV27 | ASSSTYEQY